This T cell receptor (beta chain) originates from a study of blood T cell repertoires in COVID-19. Study-wide context: Samples came from the United States, Italy and Spain, spanning acute and convalescent COVID-19. Sample material is recorded as cDNA or gDNA derived from T cells, B-cell-depleted T cells, or PBMCs.

The V and J ends lost 4 bases and 5 bases, in that order; junction bases with no gene match: 9. The CDR3 covers 14 residues. CDR1 GTSNPN and CDR2 SVGIG come from the germline V gene (reference sequence). Per the study methods: From reference gene primer amplification, estimates of nucleated cell counts were derived. Sequencing was performed with immunoSEQ multiplex PCR; in TCRdb, only in-frame clones are kept and a portion is missing. That table gives V, J and clone size, and the DNA gave D and trimming. The sample shows about 530,000 clones, approximately 91% of them seen only once. Seattle's cohort entered during active infection and was followed longitudinally.

This receptor was obtained from a woman between 45 and 65 years old with COVID-19, enrolled during active disease. This rearrangement joins TRBV30 to TRBJ2-7, with 9 bases matching TRBD2. The sample was peripheral blood. The CDR3 spells CAWKGGGVFHEQYF. The CDR3 DNA reads as TGTGCCTGGAAAGGCGGGGGGGTCTTCCACGAGCAGTACTTC.